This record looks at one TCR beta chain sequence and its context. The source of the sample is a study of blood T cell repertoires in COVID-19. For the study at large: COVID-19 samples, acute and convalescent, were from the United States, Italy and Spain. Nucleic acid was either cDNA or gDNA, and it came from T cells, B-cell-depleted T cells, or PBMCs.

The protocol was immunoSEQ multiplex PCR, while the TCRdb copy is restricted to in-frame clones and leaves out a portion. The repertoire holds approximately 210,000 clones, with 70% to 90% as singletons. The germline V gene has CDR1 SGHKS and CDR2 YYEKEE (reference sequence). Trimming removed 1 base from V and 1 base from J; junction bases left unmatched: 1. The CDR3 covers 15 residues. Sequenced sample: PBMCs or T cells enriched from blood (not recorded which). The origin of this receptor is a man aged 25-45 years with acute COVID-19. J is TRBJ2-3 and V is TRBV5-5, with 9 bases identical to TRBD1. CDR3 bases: TGTGCCAGCAGCTTGACAGGGGGCCGCACAGATACGCAGTATTTT. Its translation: CASSLTGGRTDTQYF.